Reported below is one T cell receptor beta chain. The data are from a study of T cell responses to AZD1222 COVID-19 vaccine. Germline V gene sequence: CDR1 SGHRS, CDR2 YFSETQ. The V end was cut by 3 bases, the J end by 2 bases, with 10 bases between. The CDR3 length is 14 residues. Sequenced by immunoSEQ multiplex PCR; TCRdb stores in-frame clones only, minus some. The sample shows 140,000 or so clones, 92% of them seen only once. The sequencing used peripheral blood, collected 28 days after the second AZD1222 dose. This TCR was sampled from an adult who received the AZD1222 COVID-19 vaccine. The chain recombines TRBV5-1 with TRBJ2-3; a weak D match, TRBD1 (6 bases). Here the CDR3 reads CASSWDTSTDTQYF. CDR3 sequence (DNA): TGCGCCAGCAGCTGGGACACCTCCACAGATACGCAGTATTTT.